The clone carrying this TCR beta chain came up many times. The antigen is unknown. This record belongs to a study of T-cell reconstitution after alpha-beta-depleted transplantation in children. General study findings and limits: At one year after transplant, newly produced T cells mostly accounted for T-cell counts and diversity. Some patients' high day-60 TCRbeta diversity was attributed to recipient cells surviving conditioning. Where alpha-beta T cells came from about two months after transplant was reportedly several hundred expanded graft clones.

Unique molecular identifiers were incorporated into the prepared TCRbeta library. TCRdb reprocessed the PCR reads with MiXCR, giving one entry per CDR3 protein. Of approximately 300,000 distinct CDR3 sequences listed, over 9.5% are singletons. The germline gives CDR1 LGHNA, CDR2 YSLEER. The CDR3 consists of 14 residues. V was clipped by 3 bases and J by 3 bases; unmatched bases: 2. Material: PBMCs, obtained before TCRalphabeta/CD19-depleted stem cell transplant. The chain has TRBV4-3 and TRBJ2-7; 10 bases match TRBD1. This TCR derives from a boy younger than two with acute myeloid leukemia, due to receive a stem cell transplant. CDR3 sequence reads: CASSHGTGVYEQYF. CDR3 sequence (DNA): TGCGCCAGCAGCCACGGGACAGGGGTCTACGAGCAGTACTTC.